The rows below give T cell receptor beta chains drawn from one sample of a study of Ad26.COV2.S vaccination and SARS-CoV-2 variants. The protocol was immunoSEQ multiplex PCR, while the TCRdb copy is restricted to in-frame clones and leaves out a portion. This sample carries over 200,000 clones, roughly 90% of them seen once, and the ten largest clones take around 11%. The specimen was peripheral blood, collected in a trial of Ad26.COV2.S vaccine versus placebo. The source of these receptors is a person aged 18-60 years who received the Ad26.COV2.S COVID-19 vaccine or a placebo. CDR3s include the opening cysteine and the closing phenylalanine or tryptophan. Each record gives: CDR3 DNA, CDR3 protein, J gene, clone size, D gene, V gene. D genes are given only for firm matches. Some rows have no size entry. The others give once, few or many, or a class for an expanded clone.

DNA: TGTGCCAGTATCCGCAGGGGGGGTGGAACTGAAGCTTTCTTT; CDR3: CASIRRGGGTEAFF; J: TRBJ1-1; size: -; D: TRBD1; V: TRBV19
DNA: TGTGCCAGCTCACCAATTACTAGTGGTCTAAGCACAGATACGCAGTATTTT; CDR3: CASSPITSGLSTDTQYF; J: TRBJ2-3; size: -; D: -; V: TRBV18
DNA: TGTGCCAGCAGCGCAGGACTAGACCAAGAGACCCAGTACTTC; CDR3: CASSAGLDQETQYF; J: TRBJ2-5; size: -; D: TRBD2; V: TRBV7-8
DNA: TGTGCCAGTACCCAACATGACAATGAGCAGTTCTTC; CDR3: CASTQHDNEQFF; J: TRBJ2-1; size: -; D: -; V: TRBV19
DNA: TGTGCCAGCAGCTTACCGGGAGTCTATGGCTACACCTTC; CDR3: CASSLPGVYGYTF; J: TRBJ1-2; size: -; D: -; V: TRBV5-4
DNA: TGTGCCAGCACCTTTCTGGCAGGACTGAACACCGGGGAGCTGTTTTTT; CDR3: CASTFLAGLNTGELFF; J: TRBJ2-2; size: -; D: -; V: TRBV7-8
DNA: TGTGCCAGCAGCTTAGGAGAGCGGGGTTACTACGAGCAGTACTTC; CDR3: CASSLGERGYYEQYF; J: TRBJ2-7; size: -; D: TRBD2; V: TRBV11-1
DNA: TGTGCCAGCAGCTTGCAGGGTTCAACTAATGAAAAACTGTTTTTT; CDR3: CASSLQGSTNEKLFF; J: TRBJ1-4; size: -; D: -; V: TRBV5-4
DNA: TGCAGCGTTGCGGTTAATAGCAATCAGCCCCAGCATTTT; CDR3: CSVAVNSNQPQHF; J: TRBJ1-5; size: -; D: -; V: TRBV29-1
DNA: TGTGCCAGCAGCGAGGGGGGGCTAGCCAATGAGCAGTTCTTC; CDR3: CASSEGGLANEQFF; J: TRBJ2-1; size: once; D: -; V: TRBV9
DNA: TGTGCCTGGAGTCGACCAGGACAGCCGTACGAGCAGTACTTC; CDR3: CAWSRPGQPYEQYF; J: TRBJ2-7; size: few; D: -; V: TRBV30
DNA: TGTGCCAGCAGTTTAAGGGGGGCCTCCACAGATACGCAGTATTTT; CDR3: CASSLRGASTDTQYF; J: TRBJ2-3; size: -; D: -; V: TRBV27
DNA: TGTGCCAGCAGCCACGGCCAGGGTCCCTACGAGCAGTACTTC; CDR3: CASSHGQGPYEQYF; J: TRBJ2-7; size: -; D: -; V: TRBV6-5
DNA: TGTGCCAGCAGCCCCCCTCAGAAAGAGACCCAGTACTTC; CDR3: CASSPPQKETQYF; J: TRBJ2-5; size: -; D: -; V: TRBV3-1/TRBV3-2
DNA: TGTGCCACCGCCGGCCTCCGCGCCTACGAGCAGTACTTC; CDR3: CATAGLRAYEQYF; J: TRBJ2-7; size: -; D: -; V: TRBV25-1
DNA: TGTGCCAGCAGCCCCGGTGACGAAGATACGCAGTATTTT; CDR3: CASSPGDEDTQYF; J: TRBJ2-3; size: -; D: -; V: TRBV7-2
DNA: TGTGCCAGCAGGTCCGACATTTCGAGCAATCAGCCCCAGCATTTT; CDR3: CASRSDISSNQPQHF; J: TRBJ1-5; size: -; D: -; V: TRBV6-5
DNA: TGTGCCAGCAGTTCAAATAGCGGGATGGGGCAGTACTTC; CDR3: CASSSNSGMGQYF; J: TRBJ2-7; size: -; D: TRBD2; V: TRBV6-4
DNA: TGTGCCAGCTCTATGGACCAAGAGACCCAGTACTTC; CDR3: CASSMDQETQYF; J: TRBJ2-5; size: -; D: -; V: TRBV28
DNA: TGTGCCAGCTCACCGGGACAGGGCACTGAAGCTTTCTTT; CDR3: CASSPGQGTEAFF; J: TRBJ1-1; size: -; D: TRBD1; V: TRBV18
DNA: TGTGCCAGCAGTGAGACCAGGGGGCGGGTTGAAAAACTGTTTTTT; CDR3: CASSETRGRVEKLFF; J: TRBJ1-4; size: -; D: TRBD1; V: TRBV2
DNA: TGCGCCAGCAGGGACGTAAGCTACGAGCAGTACTTC; CDR3: CASRDVSYEQYF; J: TRBJ2-7; size: -; D: -; V: TRBV10-2
DNA: TGTGCCAGCAGTCCCCGAGGCAGGGTGGATAGCAATCAGCCCCAGCATTTT; CDR3: CASSPRGRVDSNQPQHF; J: TRBJ1-5; size: -; D: -; V: TRBV6-6
DNA: TGCGCCAGCAGTCGGGACGGCTACGAGCAGTACTTC; CDR3: CASSRDGYEQYF; J: TRBJ2-7; size: -; D: -; V: TRBV10-1
DNA: TGTGCCAGCAGTGAAGCGCAGGGAGTATATAGCAATCAGCCCCAGCATTTT; CDR3: CASSEAQGVYSNQPQHF; J: TRBJ1-5; size: -; D: -; V: TRBV2
DNA: TGTGCCAGCAGTCGGGGCACCGGGGAGCTGTTTTTT; CDR3: CASSRGTGELFF; J: TRBJ2-2; size: few; D: -; V: TRBV6-5
DNA: TGTGCCTGCCGACTTAAAAGGGGGATGGATACGCAGTATTTT; CDR3: CACRLKRGMDTQYF; J: TRBJ2-3; size: -; D: -; V: TRBV30
DNA: TGTGCCAGCAGTGAAGGGGCCAACGTCCTGACTTTC; CDR3: CASSEGANVLTF; J: TRBJ2-6; size: -; D: -; V: TRBV6-1